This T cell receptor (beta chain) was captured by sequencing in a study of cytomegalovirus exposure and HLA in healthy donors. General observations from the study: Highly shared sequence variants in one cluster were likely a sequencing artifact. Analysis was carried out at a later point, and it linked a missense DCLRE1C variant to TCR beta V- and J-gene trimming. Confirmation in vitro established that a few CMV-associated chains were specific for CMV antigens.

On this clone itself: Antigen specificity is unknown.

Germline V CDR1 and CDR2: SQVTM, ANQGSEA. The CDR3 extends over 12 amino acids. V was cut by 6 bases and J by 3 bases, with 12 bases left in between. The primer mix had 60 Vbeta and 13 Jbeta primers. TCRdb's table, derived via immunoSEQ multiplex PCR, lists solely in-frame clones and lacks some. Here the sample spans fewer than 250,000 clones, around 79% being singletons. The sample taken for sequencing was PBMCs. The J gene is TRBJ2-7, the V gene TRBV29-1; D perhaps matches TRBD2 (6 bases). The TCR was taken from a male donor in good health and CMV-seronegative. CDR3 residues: CSVGGPYYEQYF. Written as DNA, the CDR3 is TGCAGCGTGGGGGGACCTTACTACGAGCAGTACTTC.